These 2 T cell receptor beta chains originate from one sample sequenced in a study of CD8 T cells in Susac syndrome. Reverse transcription of about 0.5 to 1 ug RNA used random hexamers. TCRdb passed the immunoSEQ multiplex PCR reads through MiXCR, listing each CDR3 protein once. The sample contains 65,000 to 90,000 distinct CDR3 sequences, about 95% of which appear only once. Sequencing used CD8+ T cells from PBMCs. All receptors come from a human donor with multiple sclerosis.

The V gene is TRBV5-1, the J gene TRBJ1-5; 7 bases are a match to TRBD1. The J segment lost 5 bases and the V segment lost 1 base, leaving 6 bases of the junction unmatched. The CDR3 runs to 15 residues. Germline lookup yields CDR1 SGHRS and CDR2 YFSETQ. The DNA for the CDR3 is TGCGCCAGCAGCTTGTTAGGGGGCGCGGATCAGCCCCAGCATTTT. It is translated as CASSLLGGADQPQHF.

The gene calls are TRBV18 and TRBJ1-2; TRBD1 is a possible D gene (6 bases). The CDR3 sequence is 19 residues long. V was clipped by 0 bases and J by 6 bases, with 26 bases between them. From germline, CDR1 is KGHSH and CDR2 LQKENI. CDR3 bases: TGTGCCAGCTCACCACCCATACCGAGAAGACAGGCGAGTTTGGATGGCTACACCTTC. This encodes CASSPPIPRRQASLDGYTF.